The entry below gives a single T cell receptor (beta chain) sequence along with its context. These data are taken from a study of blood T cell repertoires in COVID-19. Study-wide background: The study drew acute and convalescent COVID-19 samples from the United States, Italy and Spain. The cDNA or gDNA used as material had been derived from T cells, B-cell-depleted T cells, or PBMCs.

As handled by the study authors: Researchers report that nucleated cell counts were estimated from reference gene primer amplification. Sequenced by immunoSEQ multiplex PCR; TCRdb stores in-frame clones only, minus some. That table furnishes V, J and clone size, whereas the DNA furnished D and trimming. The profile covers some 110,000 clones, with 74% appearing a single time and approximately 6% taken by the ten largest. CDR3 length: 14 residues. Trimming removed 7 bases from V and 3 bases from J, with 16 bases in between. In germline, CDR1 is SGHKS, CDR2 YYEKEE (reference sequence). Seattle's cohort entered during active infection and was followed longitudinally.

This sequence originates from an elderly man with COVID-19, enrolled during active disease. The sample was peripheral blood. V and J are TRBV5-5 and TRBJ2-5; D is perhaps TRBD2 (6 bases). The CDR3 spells CASSSPGLKETQYF. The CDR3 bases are TGTGCCAGCTCCTCCCCAGGACTAAAAGAGACCCAGTACTTC.